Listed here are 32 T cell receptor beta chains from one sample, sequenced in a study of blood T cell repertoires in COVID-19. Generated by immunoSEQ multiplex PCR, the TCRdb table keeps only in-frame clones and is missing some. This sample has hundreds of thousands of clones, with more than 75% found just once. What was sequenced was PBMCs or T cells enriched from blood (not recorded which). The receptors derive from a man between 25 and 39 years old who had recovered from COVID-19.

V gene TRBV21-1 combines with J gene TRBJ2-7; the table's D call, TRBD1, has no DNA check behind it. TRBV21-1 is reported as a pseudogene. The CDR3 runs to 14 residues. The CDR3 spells CASSLESRPYEQYF. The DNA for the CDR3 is TGTGCCAGCAGCTTAGAATCCAGGCCCTACGAGCAGTACTTC.

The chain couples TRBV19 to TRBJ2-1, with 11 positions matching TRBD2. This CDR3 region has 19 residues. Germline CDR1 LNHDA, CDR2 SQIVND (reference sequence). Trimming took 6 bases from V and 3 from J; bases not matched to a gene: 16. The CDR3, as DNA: TGTGCCAGTAGCCCTGGGCTAGCGGGGGGACTACCCCACTACAATGAGCAGTTCTTC. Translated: CASSPGLAGGLPHYNEQFF.

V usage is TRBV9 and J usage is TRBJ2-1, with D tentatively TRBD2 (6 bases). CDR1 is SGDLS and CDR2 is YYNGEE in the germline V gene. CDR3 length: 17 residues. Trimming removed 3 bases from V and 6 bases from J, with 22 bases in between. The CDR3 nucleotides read TGTGCCAGCAGCGAGGACACTAGCTGGGAGAACCCCAATGAGCAGTTCTTC. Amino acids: CASSEDTSWENPNEQFF.

The CDR3 DNA reads as TGTGCCAGCAGTTTAGCAGGCACAGATACGCAGTATTTT. Amino acid sequence: CASSLAGTDTQYF. The chain is built from TRBV27 and TRBJ2-3; D gene ambiguous. The CDR3 totals 13 residues. Germline V CDR1 and CDR2: MNHEY, SMNVEV (reference sequence). Trimming shortened V by 2 bases and J by 1 base, and 4 bases separated the two germline ends.

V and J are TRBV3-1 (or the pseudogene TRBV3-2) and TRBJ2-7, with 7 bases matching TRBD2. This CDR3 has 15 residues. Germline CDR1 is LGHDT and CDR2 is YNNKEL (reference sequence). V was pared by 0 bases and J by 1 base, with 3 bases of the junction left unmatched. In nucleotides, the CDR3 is TGTGCCAGCAGCCAAGATACTAGCGTGTCCTACGAGCAGTACTTC. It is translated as CASSQDTSVSYEQYF.

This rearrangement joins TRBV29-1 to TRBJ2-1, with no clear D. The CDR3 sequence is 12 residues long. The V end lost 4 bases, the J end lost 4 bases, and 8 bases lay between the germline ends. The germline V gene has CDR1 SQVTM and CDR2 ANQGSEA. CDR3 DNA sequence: TGCAGCGTTGGTGTCGGGTACAATGAGCAGTTCTTC. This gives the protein CSVGVGYNEQFF.

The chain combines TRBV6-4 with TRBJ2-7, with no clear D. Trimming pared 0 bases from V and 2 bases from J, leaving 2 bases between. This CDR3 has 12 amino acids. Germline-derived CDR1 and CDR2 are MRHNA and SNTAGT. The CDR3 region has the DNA TGTGCCAGCAGTGACTCCACCTACGAGCAGTACTTC. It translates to CASSDSTYEQYF.

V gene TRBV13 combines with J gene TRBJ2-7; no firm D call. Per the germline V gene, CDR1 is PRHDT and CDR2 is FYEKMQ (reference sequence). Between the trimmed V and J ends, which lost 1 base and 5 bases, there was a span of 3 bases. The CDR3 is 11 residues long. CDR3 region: CASSLDNEQYF. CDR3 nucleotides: TGTGCCAGCAGCTTAGACAACGAGCAGTACTTC.

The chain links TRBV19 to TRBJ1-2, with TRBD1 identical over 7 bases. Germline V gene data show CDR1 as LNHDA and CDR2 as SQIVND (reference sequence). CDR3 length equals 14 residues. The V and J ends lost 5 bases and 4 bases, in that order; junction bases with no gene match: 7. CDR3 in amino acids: CASSVTGEVYGYTF. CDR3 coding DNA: TGTGCCAGTAGTGTCACAGGGGAGGTCTATGGCTACACCTTC.

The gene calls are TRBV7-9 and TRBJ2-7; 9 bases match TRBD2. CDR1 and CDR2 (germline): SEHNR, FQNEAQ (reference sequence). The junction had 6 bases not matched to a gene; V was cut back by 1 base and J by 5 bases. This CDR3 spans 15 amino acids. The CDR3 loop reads CASSLESSGINEQYF. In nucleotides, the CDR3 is TGTGCCAGCAGCTTAGAGTCTAGCGGGATCAACGAGCAGTACTTC.

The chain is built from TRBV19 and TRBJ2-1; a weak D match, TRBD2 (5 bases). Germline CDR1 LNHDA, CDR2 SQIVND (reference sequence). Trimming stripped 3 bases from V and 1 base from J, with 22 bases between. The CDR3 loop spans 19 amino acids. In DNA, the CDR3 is TGTGCCAGTAGTATCGGAGGAGGCTCCCGGACGGCATCCTACAATGAGCAGTTCTTC. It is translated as CASSIGGGSRTASYNEQFF.

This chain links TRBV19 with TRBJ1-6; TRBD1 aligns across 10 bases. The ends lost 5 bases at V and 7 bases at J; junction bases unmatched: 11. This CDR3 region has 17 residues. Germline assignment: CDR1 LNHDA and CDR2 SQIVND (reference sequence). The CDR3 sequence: CASSGRWDRGTNSPLHF. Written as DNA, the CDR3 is TGTGCCAGTAGTGGGCGTTGGGACAGGGGAACGAATTCACCCCTCCACTTT.

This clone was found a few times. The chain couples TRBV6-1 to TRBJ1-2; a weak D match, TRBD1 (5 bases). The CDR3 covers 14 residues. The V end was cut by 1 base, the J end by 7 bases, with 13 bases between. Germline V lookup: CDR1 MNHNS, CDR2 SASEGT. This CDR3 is CASSEGQPTRGYTF. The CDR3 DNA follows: TGTGCCAGCAGTGAAGGACAGCCTACTCGTGGCTACACCTTC.

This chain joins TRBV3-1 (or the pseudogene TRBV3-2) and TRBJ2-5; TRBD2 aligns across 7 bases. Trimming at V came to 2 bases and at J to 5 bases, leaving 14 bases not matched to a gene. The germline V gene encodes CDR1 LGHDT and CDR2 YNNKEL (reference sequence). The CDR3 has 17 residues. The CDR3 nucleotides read TGTGCCAGCAGCCAAAGGGATCCGTTAGCGGGTGGGGAGACCCAGTACTTC. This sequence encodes CASSQRDPLAGGETQYF.

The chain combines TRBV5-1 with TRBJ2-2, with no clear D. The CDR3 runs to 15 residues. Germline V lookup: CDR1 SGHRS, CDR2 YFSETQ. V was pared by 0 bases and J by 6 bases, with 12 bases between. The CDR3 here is CASSLALDTAGELFF. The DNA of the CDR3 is TGCGCCAGCAGCTTGGCACTTGATACGGCCGGGGAGCTGTTTTTT.

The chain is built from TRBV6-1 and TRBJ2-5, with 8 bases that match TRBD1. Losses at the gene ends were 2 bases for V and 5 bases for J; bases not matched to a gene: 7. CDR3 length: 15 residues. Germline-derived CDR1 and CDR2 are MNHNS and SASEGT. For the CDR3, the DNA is TGTGCCAGCAGTGAATTTCAGGGGGCGGGGGAGACCCAGTACTTC. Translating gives CASSEFQGAGETQYF.

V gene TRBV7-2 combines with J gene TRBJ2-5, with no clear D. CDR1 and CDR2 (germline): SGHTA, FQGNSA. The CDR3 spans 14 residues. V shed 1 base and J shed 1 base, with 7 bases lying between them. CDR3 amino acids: CASSLGRIQETQYF. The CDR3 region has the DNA TGTGCCAGCAGCTTAGGGCGGATCCAAGAGACCCAGTACTTC.

As DNA, the CDR3 is TGTGCCAGCAGCTACGGTGGGGCAGGTGGGGCTTATGGCTACACCTTC. Protein product: CASSYGGAGGAYGYTF. The chain carries TRBV5-5 and TRBJ1-2; D is perhaps TRBD1 (5 bases). V dropped 3 bases and J dropped 5 bases, with 20 bases sitting between them. Per the germline V gene, CDR1 is SGHKS and CDR2 is YYEKEE (reference sequence). The CDR3 runs to 16 residues.

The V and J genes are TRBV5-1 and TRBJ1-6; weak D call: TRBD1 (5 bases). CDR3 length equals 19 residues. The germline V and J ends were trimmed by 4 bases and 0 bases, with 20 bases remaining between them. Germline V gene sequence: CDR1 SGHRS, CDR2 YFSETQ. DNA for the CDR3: TGCGCCAGCAGCCCAAACCCCTCAGGGAGGAGCTCCTATAATTCACCCCTCCACTTT. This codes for CASSPNPSGRSSYNSPLHF.

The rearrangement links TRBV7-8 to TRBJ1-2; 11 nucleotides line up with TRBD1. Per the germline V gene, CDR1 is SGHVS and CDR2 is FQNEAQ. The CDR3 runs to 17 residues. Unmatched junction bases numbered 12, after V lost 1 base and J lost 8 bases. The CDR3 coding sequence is TGTGCCAGCAGCTTAGAACGGACAGGGGGCCGTTCGCGGGGCTACACCTTC. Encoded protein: CASSLERTGGRSRGYTF.

The DNA for the CDR3 is TGTGCCAGCAGTTACTCGAGTGGGGTAGCGACCTATGGCTACACCTTC. The encoded protein is CASSYSSGVATYGYTF. V and J are TRBV6-2 or TRBV6-3 and TRBJ1-2; D not certain. From germline, CDR1 is MNHEY and CDR2 SVGEGT. The CDR3 totals 16 residues. Trimming shortened V by 0 bases and J by 4 bases, and 15 bases separated the two germline ends.

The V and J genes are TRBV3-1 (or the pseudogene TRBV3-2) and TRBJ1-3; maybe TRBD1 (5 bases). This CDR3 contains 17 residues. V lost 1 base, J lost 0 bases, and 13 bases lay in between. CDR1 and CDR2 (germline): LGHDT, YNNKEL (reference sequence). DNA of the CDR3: TGTGCCAGCAGCCAAGGGGTCGGCAGGGTCTCTGGAAACACCATATATTTT. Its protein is CASSQGVGRVSGNTIYF.

CDR3 in DNA: TGTGCCAGCAGTGAAGTCGCAGGGGGCCGCTATGGCTACACCTTC. This sequence encodes CASSEVAGGRYGYTF. The V call is TRBV6-1, the J call TRBJ1-2; TRBD1 agrees at 8 bases. Germline CDR1 is MNHNS and CDR2 is SASEGT. J gave up 4 bases and V 1 base, and 5 bases lay outside the gene matches. This CDR3 region has 15 residues.

CDR3 protein: CASSPESGATEAFF. The CDR3 coding sequence is TGCGCCAGCAGCCCGGAGTCAGGGGCCACTGAAGCTTTCTTT. The chain joins TRBV5-1 to TRBJ1-1, with D perhaps matching TRBD1 (6 bases). Germline CDR1 and CDR2: SGHRS and YFSETQ. Trimming cost V 4 bases and J 4 bases, with 14 bases left between them. This CDR3 has 14 amino acids.

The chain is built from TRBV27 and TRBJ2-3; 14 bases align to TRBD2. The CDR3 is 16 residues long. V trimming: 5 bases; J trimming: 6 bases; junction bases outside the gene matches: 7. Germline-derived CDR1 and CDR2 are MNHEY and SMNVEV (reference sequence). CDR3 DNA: TGTGCCAGCAGTCCCGGGACTAGCGGGAGAACGGATACGCAGTATTTT. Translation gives CASSPGTSGRTDTQYF.

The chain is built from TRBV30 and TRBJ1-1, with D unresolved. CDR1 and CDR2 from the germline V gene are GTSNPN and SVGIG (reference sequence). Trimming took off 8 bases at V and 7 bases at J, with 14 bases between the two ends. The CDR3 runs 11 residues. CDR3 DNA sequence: TGTGCCGCAATCCTGTGGCTTGAAGCTTTCTTT. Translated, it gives CAAILWLEAFF.

The CDR3, as DNA: TGCGCCAGCAGCTTGGAAAGGGGGGAAGCTTTCTTT. Amino acids: CASSLERGEAFF. This chain joins TRBV5-1 and TRBJ1-1; D is possibly TRBD1 (6 bases). This CDR3 contains 12 residues. V lost 0 bases to trimming and J lost 8 bases, with 8 bases between them. Germline loops: CDR1 SGHRS, CDR2 YFSETQ.

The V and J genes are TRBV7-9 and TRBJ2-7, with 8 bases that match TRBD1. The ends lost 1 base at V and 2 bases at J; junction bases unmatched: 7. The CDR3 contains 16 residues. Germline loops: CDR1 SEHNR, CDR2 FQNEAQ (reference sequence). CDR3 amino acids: CASSLVQGQGAYEQYF. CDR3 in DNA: TGTGCCAGCAGCTTAGTACAAGGACAGGGTGCCTACGAGCAGTACTTC.

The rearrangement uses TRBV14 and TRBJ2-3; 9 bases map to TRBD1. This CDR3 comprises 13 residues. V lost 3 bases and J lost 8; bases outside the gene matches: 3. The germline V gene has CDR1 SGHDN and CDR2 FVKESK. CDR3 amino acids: CASSQDRGGTQYF. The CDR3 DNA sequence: TGTGCCAGCAGCCAGGACAGGGGTGGTACGCAGTATTTT.

The CDR3 DNA sequence: TGTGCCACCAGTGATTCCGGACAGGGACTGTTCCAAGAGACCCAGTACTTC. As protein: CATSDSGQGLFQETQYF. V and J are TRBV24-1 and TRBJ2-5, with 8 bases identical to TRBD1. This CDR3 has 17 residues. The germline V gene encodes CDR1 KGHDR and CDR2 SFDVKD. V was pared by 2 bases and J by 1 base, with 8 bases of the junction left unmatched.

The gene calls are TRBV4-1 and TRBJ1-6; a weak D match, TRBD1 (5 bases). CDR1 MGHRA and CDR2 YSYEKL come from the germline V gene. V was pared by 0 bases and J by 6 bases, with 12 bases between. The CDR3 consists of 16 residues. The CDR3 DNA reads TGCGCCAGCAGCCAAGAAAGAGACAGAGGTAATTCACCCCTCCACTTT. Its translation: CASSQERDRGNSPLHF.

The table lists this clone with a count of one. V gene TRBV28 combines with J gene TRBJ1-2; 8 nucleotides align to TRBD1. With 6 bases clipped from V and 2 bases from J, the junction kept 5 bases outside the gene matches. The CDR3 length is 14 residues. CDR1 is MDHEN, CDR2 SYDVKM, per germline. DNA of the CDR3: TGTGCCAGCAGCTCACAGGGGGTAAACTATGGCTACACCTTC. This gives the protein CASSSQGVNYGYTF.